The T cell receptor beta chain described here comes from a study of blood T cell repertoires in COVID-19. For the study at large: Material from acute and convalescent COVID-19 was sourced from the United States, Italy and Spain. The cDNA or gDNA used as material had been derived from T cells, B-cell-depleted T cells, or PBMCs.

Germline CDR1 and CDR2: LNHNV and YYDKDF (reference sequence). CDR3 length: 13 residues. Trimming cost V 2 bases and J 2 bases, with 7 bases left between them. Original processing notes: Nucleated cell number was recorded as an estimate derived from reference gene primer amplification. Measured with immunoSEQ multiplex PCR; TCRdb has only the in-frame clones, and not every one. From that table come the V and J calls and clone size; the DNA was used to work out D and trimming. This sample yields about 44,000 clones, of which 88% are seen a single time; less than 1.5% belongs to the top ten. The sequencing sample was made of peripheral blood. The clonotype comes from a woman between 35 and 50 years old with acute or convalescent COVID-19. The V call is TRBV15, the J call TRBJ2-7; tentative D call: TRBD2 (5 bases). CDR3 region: CATSRPGAYEQYF. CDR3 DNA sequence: TGTGCCACCAGCAGACCCGGGGCCTACGAGCAGTACTTC.